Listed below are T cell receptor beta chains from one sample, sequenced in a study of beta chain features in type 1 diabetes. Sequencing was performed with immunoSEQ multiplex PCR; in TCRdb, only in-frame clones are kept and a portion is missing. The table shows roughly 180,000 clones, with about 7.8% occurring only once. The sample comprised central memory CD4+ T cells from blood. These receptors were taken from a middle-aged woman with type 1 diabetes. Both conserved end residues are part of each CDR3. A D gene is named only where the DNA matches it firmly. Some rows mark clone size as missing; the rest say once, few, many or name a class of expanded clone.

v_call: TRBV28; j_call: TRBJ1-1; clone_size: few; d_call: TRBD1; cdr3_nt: TGTGCCAGCAGTACCCAGGGGGCCGACACTGAAGCTTTCTTT; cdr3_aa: CASSTQGADTEAFF
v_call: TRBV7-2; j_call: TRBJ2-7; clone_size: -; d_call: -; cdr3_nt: TGTGCCAGCAGCCCCCTGGCACAGGTCTACGAGCAGTACTTC; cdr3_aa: CASSPLAQVYEQYF
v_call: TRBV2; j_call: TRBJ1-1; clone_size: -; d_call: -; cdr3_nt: TGTGCCAGCAGTGAGCCAGAGCGAACCACTGAAGCTTTCTTT; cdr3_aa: CASSEPERTTEAFF
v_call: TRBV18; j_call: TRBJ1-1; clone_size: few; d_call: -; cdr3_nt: TGTGCCAGCTCATCGCAGGCGAACACTGAAGCTTTCTTT; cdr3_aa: CASSSQANTEAFF
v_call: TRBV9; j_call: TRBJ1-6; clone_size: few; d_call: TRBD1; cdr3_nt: TGTGCCAGCAGCCCTCAAGTAGGGGGGACAGCGAGCTCCTATAATTCACCCCTCCACTTT; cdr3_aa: CASSPQVGGTASSYNSPLHF
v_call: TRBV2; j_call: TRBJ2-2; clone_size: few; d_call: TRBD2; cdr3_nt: TGTGCCAGCAGCCTTACTAGCGGAGGCACCGGGGAGCTGTTTTTT; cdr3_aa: CASSLTSGGTGELFF
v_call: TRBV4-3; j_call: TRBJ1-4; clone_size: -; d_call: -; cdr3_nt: TGCGCCAGCAGCCAGGATTCCAGGGGAGGGGAAAAACTGTTTTTT; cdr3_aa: CASSQDSRGGEKLFF
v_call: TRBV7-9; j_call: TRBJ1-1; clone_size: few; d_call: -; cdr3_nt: TGTGCCAGCAGCCAGGGTAGGGACACTGAAGCTTTCTTT; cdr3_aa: CASSQGRDTEAFF
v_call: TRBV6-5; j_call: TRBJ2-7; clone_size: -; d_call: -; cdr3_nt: TGTGCCAGCTGGGGCTCCTCCTACGAGCAGTACTTC; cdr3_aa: CASWGSSYEQYF
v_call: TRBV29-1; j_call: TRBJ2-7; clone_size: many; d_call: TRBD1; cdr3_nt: TGCAGCGCGAAGGGACAGGGGCCCTACGAGCAGTACTTC; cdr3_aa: CSAKGQGPYEQYF
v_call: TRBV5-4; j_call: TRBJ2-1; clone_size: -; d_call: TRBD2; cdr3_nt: TGTGCCAGCAGCTTGTTACTAGCGGCGGACTACAATGAGCAGTTCTTC; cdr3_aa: CASSLLLAADYNEQFF
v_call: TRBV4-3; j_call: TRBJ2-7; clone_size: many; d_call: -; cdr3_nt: TGCGCCAGCAGCCAAGCCATTAGGGGTGAGCAGTACTTC; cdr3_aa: CASSQAIRGEQYF
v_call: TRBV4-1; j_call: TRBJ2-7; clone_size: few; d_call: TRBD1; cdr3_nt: TGCGCCAGCAGCCCCGACAGGGTCTACGAGCAGTACTTC; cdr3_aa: CASSPDRVYEQYF
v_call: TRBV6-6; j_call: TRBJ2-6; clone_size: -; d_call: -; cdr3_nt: TGTGCCAGCACCACGGAGGGATCTGGGGCCAACGTCCTGACTTTC; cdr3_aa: CASTTEGSGANVLTF
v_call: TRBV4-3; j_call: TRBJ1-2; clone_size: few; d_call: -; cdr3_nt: TGCGCCAGCAGCCAGGGGGGTGGGGCTGGCTACACCTTC; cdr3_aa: CASSQGGGAGYTF
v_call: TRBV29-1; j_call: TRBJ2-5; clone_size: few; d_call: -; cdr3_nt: TGCAGCGTTCGGGAGTACCAAGAGACCCAGTACTTC; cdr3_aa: CSVREYQETQYF
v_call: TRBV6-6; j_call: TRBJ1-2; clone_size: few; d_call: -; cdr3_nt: TGTGCCAGCAGTCCCGGGACAACTAACTATGGCTACACCTTC; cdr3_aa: CASSPGTTNYGYTF
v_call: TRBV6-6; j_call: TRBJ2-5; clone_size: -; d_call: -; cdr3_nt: TGTGCCAGCAGTTACGGGGCAGACCAAGAGACCCAGTACTTC; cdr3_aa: CASSYGADQETQYF
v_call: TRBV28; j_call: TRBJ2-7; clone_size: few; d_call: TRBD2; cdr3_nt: TGTGCCAGCACCACGGGACTAGGAGGGAGCGAGCAGTACTTC; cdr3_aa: CASTTGLGGSEQYF
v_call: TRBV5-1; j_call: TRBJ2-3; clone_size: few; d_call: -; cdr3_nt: TGCGCCAGCAGCTTGGTTGAGGATACAGATACGCAGTATTTT; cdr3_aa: CASSLVEDTDTQYF
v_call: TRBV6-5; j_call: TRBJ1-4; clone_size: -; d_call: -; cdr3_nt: TGTGCCAGCAGTTACCGTGGAGTGAGGGATAATGAAAAACTGTTTTTT; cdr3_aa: CASSYRGVRDNEKLFF
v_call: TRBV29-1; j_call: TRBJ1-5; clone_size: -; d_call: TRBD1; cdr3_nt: TGCAGCGTTATTGGGACAGGGGGCAATCAGCCCCAGCATTTT; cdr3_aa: CSVIGTGGNQPQHF
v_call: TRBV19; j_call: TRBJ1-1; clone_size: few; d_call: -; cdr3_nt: TGTGCCAGTAGTTCTCAGGGGAACACTGAAGCTTTCTTT; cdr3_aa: CASSSQGNTEAFF
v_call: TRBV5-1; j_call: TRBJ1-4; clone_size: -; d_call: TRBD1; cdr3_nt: TGCGCCAGCAGCTTGGAACCGGGGACAGGATCTAATGAAAAACTGTTTTTT; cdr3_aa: CASSLEPGTGSNEKLFF
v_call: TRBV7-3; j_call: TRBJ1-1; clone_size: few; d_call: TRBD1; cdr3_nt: TGTGCCAGCAGCTTTGGGACAGAGTTGAACACTGAAGCTTTCTTT; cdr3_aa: CASSFGTELNTEAFF
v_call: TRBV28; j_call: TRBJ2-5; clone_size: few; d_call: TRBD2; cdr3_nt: TGTGCCAGCAGTGCCGCCGGGACTAGCGGGGGGAAATCCTCCAAGTACTTC; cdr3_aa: CASSAAGTSGGKSSKYF
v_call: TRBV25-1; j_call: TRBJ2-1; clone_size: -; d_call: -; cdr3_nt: TGTGCCAGCATCTCGACACCCGGGGTCCGCTCCTACAATGAGCAGTTCTTC; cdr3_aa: CASISTPGVRSYNEQFF
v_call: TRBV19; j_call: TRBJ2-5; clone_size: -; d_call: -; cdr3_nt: TGTGCCAGTAGTTCTGTCCGGTACCAAGAGACCCAGTACTTC; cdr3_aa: CASSSVRYQETQYF
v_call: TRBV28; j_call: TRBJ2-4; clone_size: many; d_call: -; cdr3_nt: TGTGCCAGCAGTTCCTCGAGCTCTGGACTACGGTACTTC; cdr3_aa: CASSSSSSGLRYF
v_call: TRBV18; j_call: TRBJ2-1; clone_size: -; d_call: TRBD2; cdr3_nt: TGTGCCAGCTCACCCGGGACTAGCGGAACCTACAATGAGCAGTTCTTC; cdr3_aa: CASSPGTSGTYNEQFF
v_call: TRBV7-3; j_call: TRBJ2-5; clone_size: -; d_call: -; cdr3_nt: TGTGCCAGCAGCTTAGCAGGTGGAAGCGAGACCCAGTACTTC; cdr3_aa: CASSLAGGSETQYF
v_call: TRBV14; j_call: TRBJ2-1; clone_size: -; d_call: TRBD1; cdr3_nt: TGTGCCAGCAGCCAAGGCTGGACAGGCGTTAATAGGGAGCAGTTCTTC; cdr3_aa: CASSQGWTGVNREQFF
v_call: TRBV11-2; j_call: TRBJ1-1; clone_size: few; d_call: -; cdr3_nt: TGTGCCAGCAGCCAACAGGGGAACACTGAAGCTTTCTTT; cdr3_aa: CASSQQGNTEAFF
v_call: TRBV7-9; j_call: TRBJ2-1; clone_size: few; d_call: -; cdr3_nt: TGTGCCAGCAGCTCAAGAGGTAGATTCAACAATGAGCAGTTCTTC; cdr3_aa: CASSSRGRFNNEQFF